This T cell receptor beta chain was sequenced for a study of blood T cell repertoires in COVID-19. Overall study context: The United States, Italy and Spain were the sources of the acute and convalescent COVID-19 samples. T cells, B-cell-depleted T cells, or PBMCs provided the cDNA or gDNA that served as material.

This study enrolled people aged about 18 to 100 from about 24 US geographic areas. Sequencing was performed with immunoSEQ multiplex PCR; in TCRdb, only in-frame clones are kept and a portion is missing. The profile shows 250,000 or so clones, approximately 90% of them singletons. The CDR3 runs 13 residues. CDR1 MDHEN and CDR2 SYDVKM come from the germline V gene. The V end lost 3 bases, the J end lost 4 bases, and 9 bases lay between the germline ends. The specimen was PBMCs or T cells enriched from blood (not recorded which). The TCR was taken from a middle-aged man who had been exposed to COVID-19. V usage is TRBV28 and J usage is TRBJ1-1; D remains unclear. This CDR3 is CASSFAPGTEAFF. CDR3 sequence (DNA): TGTGCCAGCAGTTTTGCACCGGGCACTGAAGCTTTCTTT.